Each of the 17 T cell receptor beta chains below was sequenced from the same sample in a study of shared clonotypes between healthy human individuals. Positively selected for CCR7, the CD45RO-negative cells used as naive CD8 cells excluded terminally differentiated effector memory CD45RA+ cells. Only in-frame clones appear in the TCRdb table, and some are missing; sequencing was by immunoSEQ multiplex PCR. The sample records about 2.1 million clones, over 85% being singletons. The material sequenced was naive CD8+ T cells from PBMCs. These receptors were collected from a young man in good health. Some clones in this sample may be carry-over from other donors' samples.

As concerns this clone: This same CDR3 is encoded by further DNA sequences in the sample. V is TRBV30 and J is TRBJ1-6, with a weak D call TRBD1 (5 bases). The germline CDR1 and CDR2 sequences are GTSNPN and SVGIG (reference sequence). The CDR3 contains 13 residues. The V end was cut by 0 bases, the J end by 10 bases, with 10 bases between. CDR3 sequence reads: CAWSVQAGSPLHF. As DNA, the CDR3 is TGTGCCTGGAGTGTACAGGCCGGCTCACCCCTCCACTTT.

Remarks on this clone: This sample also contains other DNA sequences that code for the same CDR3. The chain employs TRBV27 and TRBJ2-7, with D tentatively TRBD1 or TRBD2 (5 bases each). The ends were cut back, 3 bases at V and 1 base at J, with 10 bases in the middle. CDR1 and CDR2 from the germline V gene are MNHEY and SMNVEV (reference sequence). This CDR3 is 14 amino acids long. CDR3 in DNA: TGTGCCAGCAGTTTCGGGACGTTGTCCTACGAGCAGTACTTC. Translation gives CASSFGTLSYEQYF.

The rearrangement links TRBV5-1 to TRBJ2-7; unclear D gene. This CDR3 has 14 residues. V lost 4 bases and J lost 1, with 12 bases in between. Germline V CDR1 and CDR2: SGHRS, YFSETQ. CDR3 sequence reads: CASSPEPESYEQYF. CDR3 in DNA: TGCGCCAGCAGCCCCGAACCGGAATCCTACGAGCAGTACTTC.

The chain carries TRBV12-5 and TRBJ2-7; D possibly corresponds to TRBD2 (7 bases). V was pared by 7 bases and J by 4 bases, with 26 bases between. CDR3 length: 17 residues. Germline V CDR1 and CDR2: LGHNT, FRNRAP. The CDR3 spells CASAGGSLADREYEQYF. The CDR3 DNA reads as TGTGCTAGTGCGGGGGGAAGTTTGGCGGACAGAGAGTACGAGCAGTACTTC. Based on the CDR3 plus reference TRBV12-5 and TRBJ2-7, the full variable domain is DARVTQTPRHKVTEMGQEVTMRCQPILGHNTVFWYRQTMMQGLELLAYFRNRAPLDDSGMPKDRFSAEMPDATLATLKIQPSEPRDSAVYFCASAGGSLADREYEQYFGPGTRLTVT.

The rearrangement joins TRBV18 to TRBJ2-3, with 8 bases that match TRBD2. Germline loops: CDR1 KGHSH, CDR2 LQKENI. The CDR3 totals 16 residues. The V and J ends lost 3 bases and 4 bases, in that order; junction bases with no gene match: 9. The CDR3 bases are TGTGCCAGCTCACCCTCGGCGGGAGGTGGCTCAGATACGCAGTATTTT. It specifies CASSPSAGGGSDTQYF. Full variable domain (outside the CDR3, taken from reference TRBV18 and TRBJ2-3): NAGVMQNPRHLVRRRGQEARLRCSPMKGHSHVYWYRQLPEEGLKFMVYLQKENIIDESGMPKERFSAEFPKEGPSILRIQQVVRGDSAAYFCASSPSAGGGSDTQYFGPGTRLTVL.

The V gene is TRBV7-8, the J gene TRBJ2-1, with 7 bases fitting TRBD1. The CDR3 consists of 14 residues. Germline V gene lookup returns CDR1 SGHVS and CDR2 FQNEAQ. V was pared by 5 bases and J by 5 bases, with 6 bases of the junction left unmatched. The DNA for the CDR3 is TGTGCCAGCAGCCCCATGGGACAGAACAATGAGCAGTTCTTC. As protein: CASSPMGQNNEQFF.

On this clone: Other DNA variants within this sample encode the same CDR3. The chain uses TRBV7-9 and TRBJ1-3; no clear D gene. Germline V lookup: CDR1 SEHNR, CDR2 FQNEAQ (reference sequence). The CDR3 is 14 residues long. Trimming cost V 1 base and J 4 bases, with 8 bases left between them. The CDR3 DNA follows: TGTGCCAGCAGCTTAGTAGGCCTCGGAAACACCATATATTTT. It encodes CASSLVGLGNTIYF.

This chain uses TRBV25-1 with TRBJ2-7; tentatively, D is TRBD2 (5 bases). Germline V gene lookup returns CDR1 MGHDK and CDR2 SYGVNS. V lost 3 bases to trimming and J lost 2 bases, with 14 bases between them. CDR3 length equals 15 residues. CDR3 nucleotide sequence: TGTGCCAGCAGTGATACTCACGCCGGGACCTACGAGCAGTACTTC. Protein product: CASSDTHAGTYEQYF.

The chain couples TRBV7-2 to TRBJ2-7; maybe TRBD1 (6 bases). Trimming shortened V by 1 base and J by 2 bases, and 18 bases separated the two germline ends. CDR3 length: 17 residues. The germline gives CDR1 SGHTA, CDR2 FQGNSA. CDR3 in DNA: TGTGCCAGCAGCTTAGAGGGGGACGAGGAGTTTACCTACGAGCAGTACTTC. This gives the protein CASSLEGDEEFTYEQYF.

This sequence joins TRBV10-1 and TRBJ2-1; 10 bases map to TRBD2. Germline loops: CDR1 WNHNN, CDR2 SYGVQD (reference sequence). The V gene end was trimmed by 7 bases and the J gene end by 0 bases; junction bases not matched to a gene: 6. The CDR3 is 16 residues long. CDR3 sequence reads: CASIGTSVSSYNEQFF. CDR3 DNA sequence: TGCGCCAGCATCGGGACTAGCGTCAGCTCCTACAATGAGCAGTTCTTC.

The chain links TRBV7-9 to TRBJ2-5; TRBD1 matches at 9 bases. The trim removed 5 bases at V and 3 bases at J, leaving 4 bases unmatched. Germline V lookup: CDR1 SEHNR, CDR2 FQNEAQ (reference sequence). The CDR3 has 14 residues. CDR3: CASSTGDREETQYF. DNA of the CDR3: TGTGCCAGCAGCACCGGGGACAGGGAAGAGACCCAGTACTTC.

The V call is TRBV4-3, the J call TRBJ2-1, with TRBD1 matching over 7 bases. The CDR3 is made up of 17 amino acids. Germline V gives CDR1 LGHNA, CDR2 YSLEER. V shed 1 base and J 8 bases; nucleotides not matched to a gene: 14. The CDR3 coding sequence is TGCGCCAGCAGCCAAGTAGGGTGGGCGAGGGGGCAGGATGAGCAGTTCTTC. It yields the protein CASSQVGWARGQDEQFF.

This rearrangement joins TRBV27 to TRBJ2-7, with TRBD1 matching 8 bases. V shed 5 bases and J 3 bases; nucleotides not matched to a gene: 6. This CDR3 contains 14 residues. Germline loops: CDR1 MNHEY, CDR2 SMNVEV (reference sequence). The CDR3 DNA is TGTGCCAGCAGTCTACCAGGGACAGGCTACGAGCAGTACTTC. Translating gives CASSLPGTGYEQYF.

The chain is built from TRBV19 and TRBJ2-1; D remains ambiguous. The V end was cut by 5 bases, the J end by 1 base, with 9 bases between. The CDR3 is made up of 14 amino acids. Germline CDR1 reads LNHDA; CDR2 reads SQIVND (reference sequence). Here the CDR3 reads CASSDWKSYNEQFF. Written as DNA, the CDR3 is TGTGCCAGTAGTGATTGGAAGTCCTACAATGAGCAGTTCTTC.

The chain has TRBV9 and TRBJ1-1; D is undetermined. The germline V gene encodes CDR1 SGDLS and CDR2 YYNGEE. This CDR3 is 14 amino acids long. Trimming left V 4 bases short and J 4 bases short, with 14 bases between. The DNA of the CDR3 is TGTGCCAGCAGCCTAAAGGCGGGTGGCACTGAAGCTTTCTTT. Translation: CASSLKAGGTEAFF.

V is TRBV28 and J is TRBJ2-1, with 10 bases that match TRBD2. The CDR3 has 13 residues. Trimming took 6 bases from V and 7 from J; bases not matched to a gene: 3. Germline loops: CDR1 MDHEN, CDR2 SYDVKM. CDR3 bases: TGTGCCAGCAGCTCGACTAGCGGGAATGAGCAGTTCTTC. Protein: CASSSTSGNEQFF.

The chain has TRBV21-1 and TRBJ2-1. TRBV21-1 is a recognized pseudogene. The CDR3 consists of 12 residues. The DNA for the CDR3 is TGTGCCAGCAGCAAGGCGAACAATGAGCAGTTCTTC. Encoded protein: CASSKANNEQFF.